The rows below give T cell receptor beta chains drawn from one sample of a study of blood T cell repertoires in COVID-19. Sequencing was performed with immunoSEQ multiplex PCR; in TCRdb, only in-frame clones are kept and a portion is missing. The table includes 110,000 or so clones, about four fifths detected once. Material: peripheral blood. These receptor sequences come from a woman aged 70-85 years with acute or convalescent COVID-19. The CDR3 runs from the conserved cysteine through the conserved F or W. D genes are given only for firm matches. A clone size is listed for some rows: how often the clone was seen (once, few, many), or a class if it is expanded.

TRBV10-3	TRBD1	TRBJ2-7	.	TGTGCCATCAGTGAGTCTCAGGACAGGGGCGAGCAGTACTTC	CAISESQDRGEQYF
TRBV3-1/TRBV3-2	TRBD2	TRBJ2-7	once	TGTGCCAGCAGCCAATCGAGCGGGGTTAAATCCTACGAGCAGTACTTC	CASSQSSGVKSYEQYF
TRBV4-3	.	TRBJ2-3	.	TGCGCCAGCAGCCAAGCCATTAACCCGAGTCCTGCAGATACGCAGTATTTT	CASSQAINPSPADTQYF
TRBV28	.	TRBJ1-3	.	TGTGCCAGCAGAGAAGCCAGGCTCTCTGGAAACACCATATATTTT	CASREARLSGNTIYF
TRBV19	TRBD1	TRBJ2-3	.	TGTGCCAGTACCACAGGGGGCGCGACAGATACGCAGTATTTT	CASTTGGATDTQYF
TRBV4-3	TRBD1	TRBJ1-3	.	TGCGCCAGCAGCCAAGGGCGACAGGGGTGGTCTGGAAACACCATATATTTT	CASSQGRQGWSGNTIYF
TRBV28	TRBD1	TRBJ1-1	once	TGTGCCAGCAGTTTAATTACTCAAAATAGGGGGCCATGGATCACTGAAGCTTTCTTT	CASSLITQNRGPWITEAFF
TRBV5-1	.	TRBJ2-1	.	TGCGCCAGCAGCTTGGCGGAGAGCTCCTACAATGAGCAGTTCTTC	CASSLAESSYNEQFF
TRBV28	TRBD2	TRBJ2-1	.	TGTGCCAGCAGCCGGGGGGGCGTCTACAATGAGCAGTTCTTC	CASSRGGVYNEQFF
TRBV7-8	.	TRBJ2-7	.	TGTGCCAGCAGCTCCAAAGCCTCGGGAGCCTACGAGCAGTACTTC	CASSSKASGAYEQYF
TRBV28	TRBD1	TRBJ1-2	.	TGTGCCAGCAGTTTAACAGGGGGACTGGGAGGCTACACCTTC	CASSLTGGLGGYTF
TRBV25-1	TRBD2	TRBJ2-1	few	TGTGCCAGCAGTGAATCGGCTAGCGGGAGAGGAGGCGAGCAGTTCTTC	CASSESASGRGGEQFF
TRBV7-3	.	TRBJ2-2	.	TGTGCCAGCAGCACCTCCGGGACACTGAACACCGGGGAGCTGTTTTTT	CASSTSGTLNTGELFF
TRBV5-3	.	TRBJ2-1	.	TGTGCCAGAAGCTTGGAACTTGTATTGGGACTTACTTCTAACTCCTACAATGAGCAGTTCTTC	CARSLELVLGLTSNSYNEQFF
TRBV3-1/TRBV3-2	TRBD2	TRBJ2-3	.	TGTGCCAGCAGCCAAGATACGGGAGGTAACACAGATACGCAGTATTTT	CASSQDTGGNTDTQYF
TRBV19	.	TRBJ1-6	.	TGTGCCAGTACTACCACCGACAGGAGTAATTCACCCCTCCACTTT	CASTTTDRSNSPLHF
TRBV3-1/TRBV3-2	TRBD1	TRBJ1-2	.	TGTGCCAGCAGCCCCCTCGGGGGACAGGGGGTTTATGGCTACACCTTC	CASSPLGGQGVYGYTF
TRBV5-5	.	TRBJ1-1	.	TGTGCCAGCAGCTTTTCCACAGGAGTTGAAGCTTTCTTT	CASSFSTGVEAFF
TRBV6-5	.	TRBJ1-2	few	TGTGCCAGCAGTTACTGGGGCGTTGGCGCTGGCTACACCTTC	CASSYWGVGAGYTF
TRBV28	TRBD1	TRBJ2-4	.	TGTGCCACCGAACTGCAGGGGGCACCCAAAAACATTCAGTACTTC	CATELQGAPKNIQYF
TRBV7-8	TRBD2	TRBJ2-3	.	TGTGCCAGCAAGATACTAGCGGCTAGCACAGATACGCAGTATTTT	CASKILAASTDTQYF
TRBV7-2	.	TRBJ2-3	.	TGTGCCAGCAGCTTAGGTCGTGGCGGGGGGCCCAGGGGGGATACGCAGTATTTT	CASSLGRGGGPRGDTQYF